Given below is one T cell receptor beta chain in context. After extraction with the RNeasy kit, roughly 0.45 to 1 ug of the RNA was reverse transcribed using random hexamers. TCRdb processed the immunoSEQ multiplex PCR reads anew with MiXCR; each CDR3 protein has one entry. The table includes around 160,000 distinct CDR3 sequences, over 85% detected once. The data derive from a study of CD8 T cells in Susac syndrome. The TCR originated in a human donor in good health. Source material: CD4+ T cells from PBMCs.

The CDR3 DNA sequence: TGTGCCAGCAGCCGGGGGGCCAAGCCCCAGCATTTT. Translation gives CASSRGAKPQHF. The V and J genes are TRBV5-6 and TRBJ1-5; D may be TRBD1 (6 bases). The V end lost 4 bases, the J end lost 8 bases, and 10 bases lay between the germline ends. The length of the CDR3 is 12 residues. Germline assignment: CDR1 SGHDT and CDR2 YYEEEE.